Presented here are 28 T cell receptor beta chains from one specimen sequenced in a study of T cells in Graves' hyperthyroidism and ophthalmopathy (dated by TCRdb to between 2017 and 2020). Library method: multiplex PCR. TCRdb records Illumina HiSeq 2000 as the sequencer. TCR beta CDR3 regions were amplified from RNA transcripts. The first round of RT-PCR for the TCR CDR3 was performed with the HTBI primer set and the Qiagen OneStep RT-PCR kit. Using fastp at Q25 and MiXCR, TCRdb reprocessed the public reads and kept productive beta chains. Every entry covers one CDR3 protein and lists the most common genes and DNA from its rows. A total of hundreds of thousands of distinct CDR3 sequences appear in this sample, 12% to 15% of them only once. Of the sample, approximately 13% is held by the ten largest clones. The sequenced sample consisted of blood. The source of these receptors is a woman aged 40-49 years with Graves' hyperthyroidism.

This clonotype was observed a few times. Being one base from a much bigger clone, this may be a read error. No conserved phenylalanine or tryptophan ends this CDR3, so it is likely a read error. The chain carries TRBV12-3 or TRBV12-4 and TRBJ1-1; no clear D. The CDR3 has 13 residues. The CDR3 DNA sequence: TGTGCCGGCAGTTTAAAGGTGAACACTGAAGCTTTCTCT. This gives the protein CAGSLKVNTEAFS.

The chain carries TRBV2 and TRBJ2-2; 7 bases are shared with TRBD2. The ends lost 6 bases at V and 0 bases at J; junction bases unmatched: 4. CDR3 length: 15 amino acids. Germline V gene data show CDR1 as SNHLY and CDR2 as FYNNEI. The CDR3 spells CASRRGSSNTGELFF. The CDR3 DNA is TGTGCCAGCAGGCGCGGGAGTTCGAACACCGGGGAGCTGTTTTTT.

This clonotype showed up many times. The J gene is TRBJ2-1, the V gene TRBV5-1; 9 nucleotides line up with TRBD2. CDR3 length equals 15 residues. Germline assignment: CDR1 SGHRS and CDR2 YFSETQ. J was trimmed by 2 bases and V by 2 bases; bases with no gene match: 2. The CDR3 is CASSFASGTYNEQFF. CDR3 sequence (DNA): TGCGCCAGCAGCTTCGCTAGCGGGACCTACAATGAGCAGTTCTTC.

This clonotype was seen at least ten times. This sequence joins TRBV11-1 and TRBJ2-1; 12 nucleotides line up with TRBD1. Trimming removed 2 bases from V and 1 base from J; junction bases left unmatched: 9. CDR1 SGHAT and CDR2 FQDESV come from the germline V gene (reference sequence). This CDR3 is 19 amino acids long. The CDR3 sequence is CASSLSGTGGLKSYNEQFF. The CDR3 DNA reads TGTGCCAGCAGCTTAAGCGGGACAGGGGGCTTAAAATCCTACAATGAGCAGTTCTTC.

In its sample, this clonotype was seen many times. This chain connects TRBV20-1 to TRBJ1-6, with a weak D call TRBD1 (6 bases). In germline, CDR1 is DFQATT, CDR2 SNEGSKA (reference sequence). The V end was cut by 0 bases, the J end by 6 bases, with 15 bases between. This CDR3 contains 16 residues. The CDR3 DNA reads TGCAGTGCTAGAGATATGGGGGCGCGGGGTAATTCACCCCTCCACTTT. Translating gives CSARDMGARGNSPLHF.

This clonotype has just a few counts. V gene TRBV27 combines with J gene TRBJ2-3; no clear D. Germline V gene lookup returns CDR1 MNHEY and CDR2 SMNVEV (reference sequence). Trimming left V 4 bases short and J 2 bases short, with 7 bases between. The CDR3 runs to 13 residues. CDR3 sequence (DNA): TGTGCCAGCAGTTCCCTTATCACAGATACGCAGTATTTT. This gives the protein CASSSLITDTQYF.

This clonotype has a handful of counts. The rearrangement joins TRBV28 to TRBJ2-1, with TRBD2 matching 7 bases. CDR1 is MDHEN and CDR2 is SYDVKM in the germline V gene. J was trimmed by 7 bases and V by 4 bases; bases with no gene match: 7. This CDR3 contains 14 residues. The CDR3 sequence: CASSSGTMGNEQFF. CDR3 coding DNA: TGTGCCAGCAGTTCCGGGACTATGGGAAATGAGCAGTTCTTC.

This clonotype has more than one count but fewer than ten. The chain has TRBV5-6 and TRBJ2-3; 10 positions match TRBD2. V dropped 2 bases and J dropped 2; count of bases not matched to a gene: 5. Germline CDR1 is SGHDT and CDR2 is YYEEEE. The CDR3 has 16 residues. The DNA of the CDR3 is TGTGCCAGCAGCTTTCGGACTAGCGGAAACACAGATACGCAGTATTTT. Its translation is CASSFRTSGNTDTQYF.

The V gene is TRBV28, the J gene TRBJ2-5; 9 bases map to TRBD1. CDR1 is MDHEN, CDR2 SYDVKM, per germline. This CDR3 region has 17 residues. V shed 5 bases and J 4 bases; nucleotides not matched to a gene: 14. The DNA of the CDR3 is TGTGCCAGCAGTCAACTTTTAACAGGGGGCGCGGGAGAGACCCAGTACTTC. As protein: CASSQLLTGGAGETQYF. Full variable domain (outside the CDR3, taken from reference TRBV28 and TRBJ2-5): DVKVTQSSRYLVKRTGEKVFLECVQDMDHENMFWYRQDPGLGLRLIYFSYDVKMKEKGDIPEGYSVSREKKERFSLILESASTNQTSMYLCASSQLLTGGAGETQYFGPGTRLLVL.

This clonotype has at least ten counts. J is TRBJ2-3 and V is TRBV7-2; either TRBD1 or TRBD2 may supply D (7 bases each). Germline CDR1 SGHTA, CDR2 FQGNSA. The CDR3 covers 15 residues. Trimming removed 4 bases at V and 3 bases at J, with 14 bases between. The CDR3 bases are TGTGCCAGCAGCTATAGACAGGGAGGGACAGATACGCAGTATTTT. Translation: CASSYRQGGTDTQYF. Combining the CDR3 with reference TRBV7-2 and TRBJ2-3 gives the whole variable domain GAGVSQSPSNKVTEKGKDVELRCDPISGHTALYWYRQSLGQGLEFLIYFQGNSAPDKSGLPSDRFSAERTGGSVSTLTIQRTQQEDSAVYLCASSYRQGGTDTQYFGPGTRLTVL.

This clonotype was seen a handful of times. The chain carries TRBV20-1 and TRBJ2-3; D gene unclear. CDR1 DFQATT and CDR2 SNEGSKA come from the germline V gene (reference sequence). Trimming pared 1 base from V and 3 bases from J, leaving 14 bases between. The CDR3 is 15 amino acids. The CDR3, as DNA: TGCAGTGCTAGAGTGAGAGATCCCCAAACAGATACGCAGTATTTT. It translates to CSARVRDPQTDTQYF.

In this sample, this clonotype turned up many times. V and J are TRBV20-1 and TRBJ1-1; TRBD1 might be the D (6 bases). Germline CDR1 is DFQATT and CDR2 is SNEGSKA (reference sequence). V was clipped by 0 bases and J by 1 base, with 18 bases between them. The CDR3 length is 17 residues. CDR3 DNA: TGCAGTGCTAGAGATGAGTGGCAGGGGAGTAGGAACACTGAAGCTTTCTTT. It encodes CSARDEWQGSRNTEAFF.

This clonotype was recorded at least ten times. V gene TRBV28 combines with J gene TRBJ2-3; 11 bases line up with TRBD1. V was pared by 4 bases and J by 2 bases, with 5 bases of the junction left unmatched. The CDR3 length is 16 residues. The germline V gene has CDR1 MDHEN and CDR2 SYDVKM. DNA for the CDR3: TGTGCCAGCAGTTCCATCGGACAGGGGGCCACAGATACGCAGTATTTT. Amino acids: CASSSIGQGATDTQYF.

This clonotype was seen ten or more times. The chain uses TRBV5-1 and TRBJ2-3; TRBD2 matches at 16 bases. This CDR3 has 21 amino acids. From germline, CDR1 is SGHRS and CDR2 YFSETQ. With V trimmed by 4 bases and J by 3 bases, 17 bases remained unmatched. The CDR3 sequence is CASSLTVPGLAGGVTTDTQYF. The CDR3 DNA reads TGCGCCAGCAGCCTTACCGTCCCGGGACTAGCGGGAGGGGTCACTACAGATACGCAGTATTTT.

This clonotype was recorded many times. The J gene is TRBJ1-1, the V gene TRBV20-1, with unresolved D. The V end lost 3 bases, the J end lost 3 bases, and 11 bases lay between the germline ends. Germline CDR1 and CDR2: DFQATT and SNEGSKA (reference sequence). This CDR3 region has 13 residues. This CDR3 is CSASSAVHTEAFF. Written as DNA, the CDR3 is TGCAGTGCTAGTTCCGCGGTTCACACTGAAGCTTTCTTT.

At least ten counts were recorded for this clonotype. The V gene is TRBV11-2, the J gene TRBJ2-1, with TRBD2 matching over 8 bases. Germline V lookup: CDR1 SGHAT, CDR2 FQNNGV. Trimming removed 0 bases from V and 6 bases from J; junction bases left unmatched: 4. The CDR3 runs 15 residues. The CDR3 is CASSLDSGGFNEQFF. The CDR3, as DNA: TGTGCCAGCAGCTTAGATTCGGGAGGGTTCAATGAGCAGTTCTTC. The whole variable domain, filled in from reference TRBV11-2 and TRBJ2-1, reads EAGVAQSPRYKIIEKRQSVAFWCNPISGHATLYWYQQILGQGPKLLIQFQNNGVVDDSQLPKDRFSAERLKGVDSTLKIQPAKLEDSAVYLCASSLDSGGFNEQFFGPGTRLTVL.

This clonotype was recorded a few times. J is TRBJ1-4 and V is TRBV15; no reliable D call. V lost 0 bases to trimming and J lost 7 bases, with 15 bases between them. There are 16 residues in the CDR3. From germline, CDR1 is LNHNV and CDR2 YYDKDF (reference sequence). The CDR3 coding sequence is TGTGCCACCAGCAGAGATCGGGTCGCTATTGGTGAAAAACTGTTTTTT. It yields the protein CATSRDRVAIGEKLFF.

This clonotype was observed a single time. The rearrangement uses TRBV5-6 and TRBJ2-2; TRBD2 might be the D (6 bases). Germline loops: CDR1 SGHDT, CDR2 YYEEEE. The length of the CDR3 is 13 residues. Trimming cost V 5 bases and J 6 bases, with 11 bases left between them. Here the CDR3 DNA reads TGTGCCAGCAGTCGGCTAGCGCCCGGGGAGCTGTTTTTT. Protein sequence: CASSRLAPGELFF.

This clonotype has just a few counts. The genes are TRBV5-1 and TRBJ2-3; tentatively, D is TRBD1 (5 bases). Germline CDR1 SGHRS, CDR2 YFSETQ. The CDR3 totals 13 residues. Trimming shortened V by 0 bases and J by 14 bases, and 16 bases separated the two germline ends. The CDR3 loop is CASSLETGFPPYF. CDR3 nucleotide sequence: TGCGCCAGCAGCTTGGAAACAGGATTTCCTCCGTATTTT.

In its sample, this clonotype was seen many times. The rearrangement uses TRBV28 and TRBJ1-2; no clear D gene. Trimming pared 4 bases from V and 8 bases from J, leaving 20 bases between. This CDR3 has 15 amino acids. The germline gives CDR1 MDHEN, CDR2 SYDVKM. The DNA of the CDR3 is TGTGCCAGCAGTTCCCTACCGAGGGCCCGATACGGCTACACCTTC. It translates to CASSSLPRARYGYTF.

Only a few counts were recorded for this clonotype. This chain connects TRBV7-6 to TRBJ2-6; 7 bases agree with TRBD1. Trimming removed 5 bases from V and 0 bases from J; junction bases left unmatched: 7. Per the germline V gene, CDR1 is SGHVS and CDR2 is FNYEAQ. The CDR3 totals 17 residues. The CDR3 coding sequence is TGTGCCAGCAGCCAGGGGGTAGCCGGCTCTGGGGCCAACGTCCTGACTTTC. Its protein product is CASSQGVAGSGANVLTF.

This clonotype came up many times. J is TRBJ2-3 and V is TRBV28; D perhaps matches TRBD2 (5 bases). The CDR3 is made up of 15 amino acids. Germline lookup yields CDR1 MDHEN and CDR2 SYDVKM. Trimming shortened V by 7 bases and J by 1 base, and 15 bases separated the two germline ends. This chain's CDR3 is CASTRMGEGTDTQYF. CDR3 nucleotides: TGTGCCAGCACTAGGATGGGAGAGGGCACAGATACGCAGTATTTT.

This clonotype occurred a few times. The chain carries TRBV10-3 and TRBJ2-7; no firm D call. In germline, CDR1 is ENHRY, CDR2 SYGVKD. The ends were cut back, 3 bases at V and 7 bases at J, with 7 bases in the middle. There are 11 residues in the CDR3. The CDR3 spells CAISEGGEQYF. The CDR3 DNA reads TGTGCCATCAGTGAAGGTGGGGAGCAGTACTTC.

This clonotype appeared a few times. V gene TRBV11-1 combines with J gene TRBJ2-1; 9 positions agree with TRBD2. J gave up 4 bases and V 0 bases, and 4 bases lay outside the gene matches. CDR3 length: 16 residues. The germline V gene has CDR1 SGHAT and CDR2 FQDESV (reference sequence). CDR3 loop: CASSLADSGSYNEQFF. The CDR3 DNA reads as TGTGCCAGCAGCTTAGCGGATAGCGGGAGTTACAATGAGCAGTTCTTC.

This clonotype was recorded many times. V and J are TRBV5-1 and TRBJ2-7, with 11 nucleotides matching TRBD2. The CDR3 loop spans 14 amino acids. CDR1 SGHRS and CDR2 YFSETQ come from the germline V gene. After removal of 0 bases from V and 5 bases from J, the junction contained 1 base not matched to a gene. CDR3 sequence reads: CASSLVLAGDEQYF. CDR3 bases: TGCGCCAGCAGCTTGGTACTAGCGGGAGACGAGCAGTACTTC. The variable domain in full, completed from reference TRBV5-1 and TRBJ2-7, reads KAGVTQTPRYLIKTRGQQVTLSCSPISGHRSVSWYQQTPGQGLQFLFEYFSETQRNKGNFPGRFSGRQFSNSRSEMNVSTLELGDSALYLCASSLVLAGDEQYFGPGTRLTVT.

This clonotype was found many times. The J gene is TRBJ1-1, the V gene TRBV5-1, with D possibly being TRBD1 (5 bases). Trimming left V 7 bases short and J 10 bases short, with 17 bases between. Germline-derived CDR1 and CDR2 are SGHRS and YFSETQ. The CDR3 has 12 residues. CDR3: CASRRDSKGAFF. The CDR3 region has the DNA TGCGCCAGCCGCCGGGACTCTAAGGGAGCTTTCTTT.

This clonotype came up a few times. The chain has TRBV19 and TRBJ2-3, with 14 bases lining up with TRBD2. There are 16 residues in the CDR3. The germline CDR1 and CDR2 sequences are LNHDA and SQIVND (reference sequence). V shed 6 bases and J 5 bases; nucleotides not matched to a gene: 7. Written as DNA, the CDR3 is TGTGCCAGTAGCCGCGACGGACTAGCGGGAGGAGATACGCAGTATTTT. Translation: CASSRDGLAGGDTQYF.

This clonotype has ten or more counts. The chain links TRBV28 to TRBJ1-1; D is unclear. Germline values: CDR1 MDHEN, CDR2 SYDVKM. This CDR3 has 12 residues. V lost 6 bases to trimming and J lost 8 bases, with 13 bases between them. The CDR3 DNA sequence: TGTGCCAGCAGAGGATTTACGGTGGAAGCTTTCTTT. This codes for CASRGFTVEAFF.